The next 8 T cell receptor beta chains were all read from a single sample in a study of cytomegalovirus exposure and HLA in healthy donors (dated by TCRdb to the late 2010s). The library was generated by the immunoSEQ multiplex PCR assay. For the multiplex PCR, a mixture combining 60 forward primers for TCR Vbeta segments and 13 reverse primers for TCR Jbeta segments was used. TCRdb holds this immuneACCESS table with in-frame rearrangements only. Some clones are missing; in checked studies, unresolved V genes explain under half, and the rest has no known cause. The sample table records more than 90,000 clones; roughly 73% of these occur just once. The ten largest clones add up to roughly 0.9% of the sample. Sequencing used PBMCs. The receptors stem from a woman aged 30 to 39 in good health and CMV-seronegative.

The V gene is TRBV30, the J gene TRBJ2-5, with unresolved D. V was trimmed by 3 bases and J by 10 bases, leaving 12 bases between them. The CDR3 consists of 11 residues. Germline assignment: CDR1 GTSNPN and CDR2 SVGIG (reference sequence). The CDR3 protein is CAWRELSGQYF. CDR3 nucleotide sequence: TGTGCCTGGAGAGAGCTATCCGGCCAGTACTTC.

The chain has TRBV2 and TRBJ2-7; the match to TRBD2 covers 11 bases. This CDR3 comprises 15 residues. Trimming removed 6 bases from V and 7 bases from J; junction bases left unmatched: 11. CDR1 SNHLY and CDR2 FYNNEI come from the germline V gene. The CDR3 sequence: CASRIAGGPIGEQYF. The CDR3 DNA follows: TGTGCCAGCAGGATAGCGGGAGGGCCGATTGGTGAGCAGTACTTC.

The rearrangement uses TRBV19 and TRBJ1-4; 9 positions agree with TRBD1. The trim removed 6 bases at V and 7 bases at J, leaving 6 bases unmatched. CDR1 LNHDA and CDR2 SQIVND come from the germline V gene (reference sequence). CDR3 length: 14 residues. CDR3 bases: TGTGCCAGTAGCTCCGGGACAGGGACTGAAAAACTGTTTTTT. Amino acid sequence: CASSSGTGTEKLFF.

V gene TRBV9 combines with J gene TRBJ1-4, with a possible D match to TRBD1 (6 bases). The V gene's germline CDR1 is SGDLS and CDR2 YYNGEE. CDR3 size: 13 residues. Trimming cost V 3 bases and J 8 bases, with 11 bases left between them. The CDR3 region is CASSGTGMEKLFF. CDR3 DNA: TGTGCCAGCAGCGGCACAGGGATGGAAAAACTGTTTTTT.

The chain uses TRBV13 and TRBJ1-1; D is uncertain. Germline V gene data show CDR1 as PRHDT and CDR2 as FYEKMQ (reference sequence). V lost 2 bases and J 6 bases, leaving 13 bases between the germline ends. The CDR3 extends over 14 amino acids. In DNA, the CDR3 is TGTGCCAGCAGCTTACAGGCAGGCCGTGCTGAAGCTTTCTTT. It encodes CASSLQAGRAEAFF.

The rearrangement uses TRBV6-1 and TRBJ1-2, with 11 positions matching TRBD1. This CDR3 has 15 amino acids. Germline CDR1 is MNHNS and CDR2 is SASEGT. Unmatched junction bases numbered 7, after V lost 7 bases and J lost 3 bases. The CDR3 loop is CASNPPGQGDYGYTF. The CDR3 bases are TGTGCCAGCAATCCACCGGGACAGGGGGACTATGGCTACACCTTC.

The rearrangement links TRBV2 to TRBJ2-1; D unresolved. The V end lost 11 bases, the J end lost 0 bases, and 11 bases lay between the germline ends. The CDR3 has 13 residues. The germline gives CDR1 SNHLY, CDR2 FYNNEI. DNA for the CDR3: TGTGCCCACCAAAACTTCTCCTACAATGAGCAGTTCTTC. This sequence encodes CAHQNFSYNEQFF.

This clone was found a few times. The chain uses TRBV27 and TRBJ1-2, with TRBD1 identical over 8 bases. Germline loops: CDR1 MNHEY, CDR2 SMNVEV (reference sequence). The CDR3 runs to 17 residues. The V segment lost 3 bases and the J segment 7 bases; nucleotides outside the gene matches: 16. The CDR3 DNA is TGTGCCAGCAGTTTCCGATTGAGGACAGGGCTGGGATCTGGCTACACCTTC. Translating gives CASSFRLRTGLGSGYTF.